The 32 T cell receptor beta chains listed next were all sequenced from one sample in a study of lymphopenia after photon versus proton radiotherapy. Measured with immunoSEQ multiplex PCR; TCRdb has only the in-frame clones, and not every one. The sample consists of 70,000 or so clones, around 92% of them appearing once. Sequences were derived from peripheral blood, sampled from a patient treated with photon-based radiotherapy. Receptor source: a woman aged 40-49 years with cholangiocarcinoma.

The chain uses TRBV19 and TRBJ2-2, with D perhaps given as TRBD1 or TRBD2 (5 bases each). This CDR3 comprises 14 residues. V gave up 1 base and J gave up 6 bases, with 9 bases separating them. Germline loops: CDR1 LNHDA, CDR2 SQIVND (reference sequence). The CDR3 loop is CASSIAGTSGELFF. CDR3 sequence (DNA): TGTGCCAGTAGTATAGCCGGGACCTCCGGGGAGCTGTTTTTT.

The rearrangement uses TRBV2 and TRBJ2-1; maybe TRBD2 (6 bases). This CDR3 is 14 amino acids long. From germline, CDR1 is SNHLY and CDR2 FYNNEI. The V end lost 5 bases, the J end lost 4 bases, and 12 bases lay between the germline ends. CDR3 in amino acids: CASSREFEYNEQFF. CDR3 nucleotide sequence: TGTGCCAGCAGTCGGGAGTTCGAGTACAATGAGCAGTTCTTC.

The J gene is TRBJ2-1, the V gene TRBV7-2, with 14 positions matching TRBD2. Germline V gives CDR1 SGHTA, CDR2 FQGNSA. CDR3 length: 14 residues. Unmatched junction bases numbered 6, after V lost 8 bases and J lost 9 bases. DNA for the CDR3: TGTGCCAGCGGGACTAGCGGGAGCGAGGCTGAGCAGTTCTTC. It specifies CASGTSGSEAEQFF.

The gene calls are TRBV12-5 and TRBJ2-3; D gene uncertain. Germline values: CDR1 LGHNT, CDR2 FRNRAP. V gave up 3 bases and J gave up 2 bases, with 12 bases separating them. The length of the CDR3 is 15 residues. The CDR3 DNA is TGTGCTAGTGGTTTCGTGGGGATAGACACAGATACGCAGTATTTT. It is translated as CASGFVGIDTDTQYF.

The chain uses TRBV27 and TRBJ2-1; D is perhaps TRBD2 (7 bases). Germline CDR1 MNHEY, CDR2 SMNVEV (reference sequence). This CDR3 region has 14 residues. V gave up 6 bases and J gave up 6 bases, with 15 bases separating them. The CDR3 coding sequence is TGTGCCAGCAGCCCGCGGGGGCGCGGCAATGAGCAGTTCTTC. Residues: CASSPRGRGNEQFF.

The CDR3 DNA sequence: TGTGCCAGCAGTTTTAGCGGGAGCACAGATACGCAGTATTTT. Its protein is CASSFSGSTDTQYF. The chain has TRBV27 and TRBJ2-3; 7 bases map to TRBD2. The length of the CDR3 is 14 residues. Germline V gives CDR1 MNHEY, CDR2 SMNVEV (reference sequence). V dropped 3 bases and J dropped 0; count of bases not matched to a gene: 0.

The chain recombines TRBV27 with TRBJ2-1, with 13 positions matching TRBD2. The CDR3 spans 18 residues. Germline-derived CDR1 and CDR2 are MNHEY and SMNVEV (reference sequence). Trimming at V came to 1 base and at J to 5 bases, leaving 8 bases not matched to a gene. CDR3 DNA sequence: TGTGCCAGCAGTTTATACTCCTCGGGACTAGCGGGAAACAATGAGCAGTTCTTC. This sequence encodes CASSLYSSGLAGNNEQFF.

The rearrangement links TRBV7-2 to TRBJ1-6, with D perhaps matching TRBD1 (6 bases). The CDR3 length is 13 residues. CDR1 is SGHTA and CDR2 is FQGNSA in the germline V gene. Trimming took 3 bases from V and 10 from J, leaving 10 bases between them. As DNA, the CDR3 is TGTGCCAGCAGCTTTACAGGGAACTCACCCCTCCACTTT. Its protein is CASSFTGNSPLHF.

The rearrangement joins TRBV27 to TRBJ1-2, with 8 positions matching TRBD1. This CDR3 is 14 amino acids long. Germline V lookup: CDR1 MNHEY, CDR2 SMNVEV (reference sequence). Trimming took 6 bases from V and 6 from J; bases not matched to a gene: 9. The CDR3 is CASSPQGGFHGYTF. The CDR3 DNA reads as TGTGCCAGCAGCCCACAGGGGGGATTCCATGGCTACACCTTC.

This sequence joins TRBV27 and TRBJ2-2; D perhaps matches TRBD2 (6 bases). Germline V lookup: CDR1 MNHEY, CDR2 SMNVEV (reference sequence). The CDR3 runs 17 residues. Trimming removed 4 bases from V and 5 bases from J, with 20 bases in between. The CDR3 DNA sequence: TGTGCCAGCAGTTCGCTGACACTCCGTGGGACTACCGGGGAGCTGTTTTTT. Protein: CASSSLTLRGTTGELFF.

The V call is TRBV6-1, the J call TRBJ1-2; 8 bases are a match to TRBD1. V dropped 6 bases and J dropped 8; count of bases not matched to a gene: 11. Germline V lookup: CDR1 MNHNS, CDR2 SASEGT. This CDR3 is built from 14 residues. CDR3 loop: CASSARDRLAGYTF. The DNA of the CDR3 is TGTGCCAGCAGCGCCCGGGACAGGCTCGCGGGCTACACCTTC.

This chain's CDR3 is CASSLRGLTDTQYF. The CDR3 nucleotides read TGTGCCAGCAGCTTAAGGGGGCTCACAGATACGCAGTATTTT. This sequence joins TRBV11-1 and TRBJ2-3; 7 positions match TRBD1. The CDR3 is made up of 14 amino acids. CDR1 and CDR2 (germline): SGHAT, FQDESV (reference sequence). V dropped 2 bases and J dropped 2; count of bases not matched to a gene: 1.

This chain uses TRBV9 with TRBJ2-3; 7 bases line up with TRBD2. Germline CDR1 and CDR2: SGDLS and YYNGEE. The junction had 3 bases not matched to a gene; V was cut back by 2 bases and J by 0 bases. The CDR3 spans 15 residues. The DNA of the CDR3 is TGTGCCAGCAGCGTTTCCGGGGGGAGCACAGATACGCAGTATTTT. The encoded protein is CASSVSGGSTDTQYF.

The chain has TRBV19 and TRBJ1-2; D gene uncertain. V gave up 5 bases and J gave up 8 bases, with 15 bases separating them. CDR3 length: 13 amino acids. From germline, CDR1 is LNHDA and CDR2 SQIVND (reference sequence). The DNA for the CDR3 is TGTGCCAGTAGTCCCGCCCCACGGGAGGGCTACACCTTC. This encodes CASSPAPREGYTF.

The V and J genes are TRBV9 and TRBJ1-4; D not certain. The CDR3 is made up of 16 amino acids. The germline gives CDR1 SGDLS, CDR2 YYNGEE. The V gene lost 3 bases and the J gene lost 3 bases, with 15 bases spanning the gap. This chain's CDR3 is CASSAGVLNANEKLFF. The CDR3, as DNA: TGTGCCAGCAGCGCAGGAGTACTGAATGCTAATGAAAAACTGTTTTTT.

The chain recombines TRBV5-1 with TRBJ2-5; perhaps TRBD2 as D (6 bases). CDR1 and CDR2 from the germline V gene are SGHRS and YFSETQ. Trimming cost V 4 bases and J 5 bases, with 18 bases left between them. The CDR3 spans 15 residues. The chain's CDR3 is CASSRSSGAGETQYF. CDR3 in DNA: TGCGCCAGCAGCAGGTCTTCGGGAGCGGGCGAGACCCAGTACTTC.

This rearrangement joins TRBV28 to TRBJ2-7, with TRBD1 matching 7 bases. The germline CDR1 and CDR2 sequences are MDHEN and SYDVKM. V was clipped by 7 bases and J by 3 bases; unmatched bases: 12. CDR3 length: 15 residues. CDR3 loop: CASTKTGTLVYEQYF. The DNA of the CDR3 is TGTGCCAGCACTAAGACAGGGACCCTCGTCTACGAGCAGTACTTC.

This rearrangement joins TRBV14 to TRBJ2-1; 9 bases align to TRBD2. CDR1 is SGHDN and CDR2 is FVKESK in the germline V gene. CDR3 length: 16 amino acids. The ends lost 2 bases at V and 0 bases at J; junction bases unmatched: 2. The CDR3 is CASSQLAGSSYNEQFF. As DNA, the CDR3 is TGTGCCAGCAGCCAACTAGCGGGGAGCTCCTACAATGAGCAGTTCTTC.

This chain connects TRBV5-4 to TRBJ1-1; D gene unclear. V was cut by 5 bases and J by 7 bases, with 18 bases left in between. The germline gives CDR1 SGHNT, CDR2 YYREEE (reference sequence). The CDR3 is made up of 14 amino acids. The chain's CDR3 is CASRPGGSYFEAFF. The CDR3 DNA follows: TGTGCCAGCAGACCGGGTGGCAGCTATTTTGAAGCTTTCTTT.

The chain recombines TRBV6-5 with TRBJ1-5, with 9 bases aligning to TRBD1. The CDR3 is made up of 14 amino acids. Germline-derived CDR1 and CDR2 are MNHEY and SVGAGI. V shed 5 bases, J shed 9 bases, and the junction held 8 bases outside the gene matches. The CDR3 nucleotides are TGTGCCAGCAGTGCGCCGGGACAGGGTTCGCCCCAGCATTTT. Amino acid sequence: CASSAPGQGSPQHF.

The chain carries TRBV27 and TRBJ1-1; no reliable D call. V gave up 5 bases and J gave up 6 bases, with 10 bases separating them. The germline V gene encodes CDR1 MNHEY and CDR2 SMNVEV (reference sequence). The CDR3 has 12 residues. The DNA for the CDR3 is TGTGCCAGCAGTGGCCCGGCGGCTGAAGCTTTCTTT. Translation: CASSGPAAEAFF.

The V and J genes are TRBV10-3 and TRBJ1-2; perhaps TRBD1 as D (6 bases). The CDR3 consists of 13 residues. The V and J ends lost 8 bases and 7 bases respectively, with 17 bases between them. Germline values: CDR1 ENHRY, CDR2 SYGVKD. The CDR3 loop reads CAIRGQREGGYTF. In DNA form, the CDR3 reads TGTGCCATCCGAGGACAGCGGGAGGGTGGCTACACCTTC.

The V and J genes are TRBV5-1 and TRBJ1-2; D gene ambiguous. Germline V gene sequence: CDR1 SGHRS, CDR2 YFSETQ. V lost 0 bases to trimming and J lost 5 bases, with 11 bases between them. The CDR3 is 14 residues long. The CDR3 spells CASSLDEPNYGYTF. CDR3 DNA sequence: TGCGCCAGCAGCTTGGACGAGCCGAATTATGGCTACACCTTC.

The rearrangement links TRBV13 to TRBJ1-2; 9 nucleotides agree with TRBD1. There are 16 residues in the CDR3. Looked up from germline, CDR1 is PRHDT and CDR2 is FYEKMQ (reference sequence). The ends lost 3 bases at V and 4 bases at J; junction bases unmatched: 9. The CDR3 DNA reads TGTGCCAGCAGCTTCCGCCGGACAGGGGTGAGCTATGGCTACACCTTC. Encoded protein: CASSFRRTGVSYGYTF.

This chain's CDR3 is CASSLPRLRNTGELFF. DNA for the CDR3: TGTGCCAGCAGTTTACCTCGACTTAGGAACACCGGGGAGCTGTTTTTT. This rearrangement joins TRBV28 to TRBJ2-2, with D hard to call. Germline V gene sequence: CDR1 MDHEN, CDR2 SYDVKM. Trimming left V 2 bases short and J 1 base short, with 11 bases between. The CDR3 has 16 amino acids.

V gene TRBV2 combines with J gene TRBJ2-1; TRBD1 matches 9 bases. The CDR3 sequence is 15 residues long. The trim removed 10 bases at V and 4 bases at J, leaving 11 bases unmatched. Germline V gene sequence: CDR1 SNHLY, CDR2 FYNNEI. In DNA, the CDR3 is TGTGCCACCCCCGTGGGGACAGGGATTTACAATGAGCAGTTCTTC. Its protein is CATPVGTGIYNEQFF.

The chain couples TRBV11-1 to TRBJ1-1; tentatively, D is TRBD1 (5 bases). The CDR3 consists of 16 residues. V shed 2 bases and J shed 5 bases, with 18 bases lying between them. Germline-derived CDR1 and CDR2 are SGHAT and FQDESV (reference sequence). CDR3 coding DNA: TGTGCCAGCAGCTTATGGGAGATCCGGGGGATTACTGAAGCTTTCTTT. Translation: CASSLWEIRGITEAFF.

The J gene is TRBJ2-5, the V gene TRBV4-2, with D perhaps matching TRBD2 (6 bases). The CDR3 runs to 15 residues. Germline V CDR1 and CDR2: LGHNA, YNFKEQ. Trimming left V 1 base short and J 5 bases short, with 14 bases between. The CDR3 spells CASSQVAGKGETQYF. The CDR3 DNA reads TGTGCCAGCAGCCAAGTGGCGGGGAAGGGGGAGACCCAGTACTTC.

The count of this clone is one. The rearrangement joins TRBV30 to TRBJ1-1; no clear D. Germline lookup yields CDR1 GTSNPN and CDR2 SVGIG (reference sequence). The CDR3 runs to 13 residues. Deletions cut 4 bases from V and 4 bases from J, with 13 bases between. This chain's CDR3 is CAWTRGYATEAFF. The CDR3, as DNA: TGTGCCTGGACACGAGGGTATGCCACTGAAGCTTTCTTT.

V is TRBV6-1 and J is TRBJ1-5; the D is unclear. Germline V lookup: CDR1 MNHNS, CDR2 SASEGT. V dropped 10 bases and J dropped 2 bases, with 12 bases sitting between them. The CDR3 totals 13 residues. The CDR3 spells CATSSTGNQPQHF. DNA for the CDR3: TGTGCCACCTCGTCTACAGGCAATCAGCCCCAGCATTTT.

The V and J genes are TRBV27 and TRBJ2-1, with TRBD1 identical over 10 bases. V was pared by 6 bases and J by 9 bases, with 17 bases of the junction left unmatched. CDR1 and CDR2 (germline): MNHEY, SMNVEV (reference sequence). CDR3 length equals 17 residues. This chain's CDR3 is CASSSPIRDRGSSEQFF. DNA for the CDR3: TGTGCCAGCAGCTCCCCGATACGGGACAGGGGTTCATCTGAGCAGTTCTTC.

The V call is TRBV7-6, the J call TRBJ2-5, with D possibly matching TRBD1 (5 bases). This CDR3 is built from 19 residues. V dropped 8 bases and J dropped 5 bases, with 33 bases sitting between them. CDR1 and CDR2 from the germline V gene are SGHVS and FNYEAQ. The CDR3 DNA follows: TGTGCCAGCGGACACCCCGAGGTGTGGGGTTATGAGTTTGCGGAGACCCAGTACTTC. It encodes CASGHPEVWGYEFAETQYF.